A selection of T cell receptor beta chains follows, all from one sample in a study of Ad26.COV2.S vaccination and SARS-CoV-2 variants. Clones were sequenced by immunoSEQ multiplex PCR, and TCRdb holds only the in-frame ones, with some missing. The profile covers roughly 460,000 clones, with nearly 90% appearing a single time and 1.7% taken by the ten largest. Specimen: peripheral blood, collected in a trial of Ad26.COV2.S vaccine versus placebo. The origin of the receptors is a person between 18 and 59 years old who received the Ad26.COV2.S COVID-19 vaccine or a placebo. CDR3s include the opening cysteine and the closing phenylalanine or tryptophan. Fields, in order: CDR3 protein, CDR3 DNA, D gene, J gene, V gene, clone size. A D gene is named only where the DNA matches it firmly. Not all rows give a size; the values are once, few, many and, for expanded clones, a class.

CDR3 protein: CASRRLAGGRYEQYF
CDR3 DNA: TGTGCAAGTCGACGACTAGCGGGAGGTAGGTACGAGCAGTACTTC
D gene: .
J gene: TRBJ2-7
V gene: TRBV12-2
clone size: .

CDR3 protein: CASSLGQGDYGYTF
CDR3 DNA: TGTGCCAGCAGCTTGGGACAGGGGGACTATGGCTACACCTTC
D gene: TRBD1
J gene: TRBJ1-2
V gene: TRBV5-7
clone size: .

CDR3 protein: CASSDRWGAGQPQHF
CDR3 DNA: TGTGCCAGCAGTGATCGGTGGGGTGCCGGTCAGCCCCAGCATTTT
D gene: .
J gene: TRBJ1-5
V gene: TRBV6-1
clone size: .

CDR3 protein: CASSRAGNSYNEQFF
CDR3 DNA: TGTGCCAGCAGCCGAGCGGGAAACTCCTACAATGAGCAGTTCTTC
D gene: TRBD2
J gene: TRBJ2-1
V gene: TRBV3-1/TRBV3-2
clone size: .

CDR3 protein: CASSLGPRAFF
CDR3 DNA: TGTGCCAGCAGCTTAGGCCCGAGGGCTTTCTTT
D gene: .
J gene: TRBJ1-1
V gene: TRBV7-9
clone size: .

CDR3 protein: CASSRRGGLNEKLFF
CDR3 DNA: TGTGCCAGCAGCCGTAGAGGGGGCCTTAATGAAAAACTGTTTTTT
D gene: TRBD1
J gene: TRBJ1-4
V gene: TRBV9
clone size: .

CDR3 protein: CASSLQGSVTGELFF
CDR3 DNA: TGCGCCAGCAGCCTTCAGGGGAGTGTCACCGGGGAGCTGTTTTTT
D gene: .
J gene: TRBJ2-2
V gene: TRBV4-1
clone size: .

CDR3 protein: CASSEWGRGSNQPQHF
CDR3 DNA: TGTGCCAGCAGTGAATGGGGCAGGGGTAGCAATCAGCCCCAGCATTTT
D gene: .
J gene: TRBJ1-5
V gene: TRBV6-1
clone size: .

CDR3 protein: CASSSGPGGYTF
CDR3 DNA: TGTGCCAGCAGCAGCGGACCGGGAGGCTACACCTTC
D gene: .
J gene: TRBJ1-2
V gene: TRBV12-3/TRBV12-4
clone size: .

CDR3 protein: CASSLGLARQETQYF
CDR3 DNA: TGTGCTAGCAGCTTAGGACTAGCGCGCCAAGAGACCCAGTACTTC
D gene: TRBD2
J gene: TRBJ2-5
V gene: TRBV7-7
clone size: .

CDR3 protein: CASSLDHSRETQYF
CDR3 DNA: TGCGCCAGCAGCTTGGATCACTCCCGAGAGACCCAGTACTTC
D gene: .
J gene: TRBJ2-5
V gene: TRBV5-1
clone size: .

CDR3 protein: CASSQTSVNYEQYF
CDR3 DNA: TGTGCCAGCAGCCAGACTAGCGTAAACTACGAGCAGTACTTC
D gene: TRBD2
J gene: TRBJ2-7
V gene: TRBV13
clone size: .

CDR3 protein: CASSRFPNEKLFF
CDR3 DNA: TGTGCCAGTAGCAGGTTTCCTAATGAAAAACTGTTTTTT
D gene: .
J gene: TRBJ1-4
V gene: TRBV19
clone size: .

CDR3 protein: CASRTRGFGNQPQHF
CDR3 DNA: TGTGCCAGCCGGACCCGGGGGTTCGGCAATCAGCCCCAGCATTTT
D gene: .
J gene: TRBJ1-5
V gene: TRBV7-2
clone size: .

CDR3 protein: CASSLAGKLFF
CDR3 DNA: TGTGCCAGCAGCTTAGCTGGAAAACTGTTTTTT
D gene: .
J gene: TRBJ1-4
V gene: TRBV7-9
clone size: .

CDR3 protein: CASSLLGLAAYNEQFF
CDR3 DNA: TGCGCCAGCAGCTTGCTCGGACTAGCTGCCTACAATGAGCAGTTCTTC
D gene: TRBD2
J gene: TRBJ2-1
V gene: TRBV5-1
clone size: .

CDR3 protein: CASSLGFEQYF
CDR3 DNA: TGTGCCAGCAGCCTAGGGTTCGAGCAGTACTTC
D gene: .
J gene: TRBJ2-7
V gene: TRBV3-1/TRBV3-2
clone size: once

CDR3 protein: CAISKSSGTSGQHQETQYF
CDR3 DNA: TGTGCCATCAGTAAAAGTTCCGGGACTAGCGGACAACACCAAGAGACCCAGTACTTC
D gene: TRBD2
J gene: TRBJ2-5
V gene: TRBV10-3
clone size: .

CDR3 protein: CASSRGLAGGYNEQFF
CDR3 DNA: TGTGCCAGCAGTCGGGGACTAGCGGGAGGCTACAATGAGCAGTTCTTC
D gene: TRBD2
J gene: TRBJ2-1
V gene: TRBV4-2
clone size: once

CDR3 protein: CASSLPGPGGETQYF
CDR3 DNA: TGTGCCAGCAGCCTGCCGGGACCCGGAGGGGAGACCCAGTACTTC
D gene: .
J gene: TRBJ2-5
V gene: TRBV7-9
clone size: .

CDR3 protein: CASSPHGDNEQFF
CDR3 DNA: TGTGCCAGCAGCCCCCATGGGGACAATGAGCAGTTCTTC
D gene: .
J gene: TRBJ2-1
V gene: TRBV9
clone size: once

CDR3 protein: CASSLTSGGYNEQFF
CDR3 DNA: TGTGCCAGCAGCCTCACTAGCGGGGGTTACAATGAGCAGTTCTTC
D gene: TRBD2
J gene: TRBJ2-1
V gene: TRBV7-3
clone size: once

CDR3 protein: CASSAGRFNQPQHF
CDR3 DNA: TGTGCCAGCAGCGCGGGACGGTTCAATCAGCCCCAGCATTTT
D gene: .
J gene: TRBJ1-5
V gene: TRBV13
clone size: few

CDR3 protein: CASSLSLGGTTSNEQFF
CDR3 DNA: TGTGCCAGCAGTTTATCCCTGGGGGGAACTACCTCCAATGAGCAGTTCTTC
D gene: .
J gene: TRBJ2-1
V gene: TRBV28
clone size: .

CDR3 protein: CASSSSPSGPGYTF
CDR3 DNA: TGTGCCAGCAGTTCCTCCCCTTCCGGGCCCGGCTACACCTTC
D gene: .
J gene: TRBJ1-2
V gene: TRBV6-2/TRBV6-3
clone size: .

CDR3 protein: CATSEQGFYNEQFF
CDR3 DNA: TGTGCCACCAGTGAGCAGGGCTTCTACAATGAGCAGTTCTTC
D gene: .
J gene: TRBJ2-1
V gene: TRBV24-1
clone size: .

CDR3 protein: CASSYQSGGRRDTQYF
CDR3 DNA: TGTGCCAGCAGTTATCAGAGCGGGGGAAGGAGAGATACGCAGTATTTT
D gene: TRBD2
J gene: TRBJ2-3
V gene: TRBV6-2/TRBV6-3
clone size: .

CDR3 protein: CASSLAGSRGAGELFF
CDR3 DNA: TGTGCCAGCAGCTTAGCAGGGTCGAGAGGGGCCGGGGAGCTGTTTTTT
D gene: .
J gene: TRBJ2-2
V gene: TRBV11-3
clone size: .

CDR3 protein: CASSDSSPTEAFF
CDR3 DNA: TGTGCCAGCAGTGACAGTTCTCCCACTGAAGCTTTCTTT
D gene: .
J gene: TRBJ1-1
V gene: TRBV2
clone size: few

CDR3 protein: CASSQVGSGGGDEQFF
CDR3 DNA: TGCGCCAGCAGCCAAGTGGGTAGCGGGGGCGGAGATGAGCAGTTCTTC
D gene: TRBD2
J gene: TRBJ2-1
V gene: TRBV4-3
clone size: .

CDR3 protein: CKGSKNTEAFF
CDR3 DNA: TGCAAAGGGAGCAAGAACACTGAAGCTTTCTTT
D gene: .
J gene: TRBJ1-1
V gene: TRBV20-1
clone size: .

CDR3 protein: CASSLVQQSIEQFF
CDR3 DNA: TGTGCCAGCTCACTGGTACAGCAATCAATTGAGCAGTTCTTC
D gene: .
J gene: TRBJ2-1
V gene: TRBV18
clone size: .

CDR3 protein: CASSSTGGNQPQHF
CDR3 DNA: TGTGCCAGCAGCTCGACAGGGGGCAATCAGCCCCAGCATTTT
D gene: TRBD1
J gene: TRBJ1-5
V gene: TRBV7-9
clone size: .

CDR3 protein: CASSPRDGGTYTF
CDR3 DNA: TGTGCCAGCAGCCCTAGGGATGGGGGGACCTACACCTTC
D gene: .
J gene: TRBJ1-2
V gene: TRBV9
clone size: .

CDR3 protein: CASSIKRTGIYEQYF
CDR3 DNA: TGTGCCAGCAGTATTAAAAGGACAGGGATCTACGAGCAGTACTTC
D gene: TRBD1
J gene: TRBJ2-7
V gene: TRBV2
clone size: .

CDR3 protein: CASSLFQGRSYNEQFF
CDR3 DNA: TGTGCCAGCAGCTTATTCCAGGGTAGGTCCTACAATGAGCAGTTCTTC
D gene: .
J gene: TRBJ2-1
V gene: TRBV7-9
clone size: .

CDR3 protein: CASSWDRGADTQYF
CDR3 DNA: TGTGCCAGCAGCTGGGACAGGGGGGCAGATACGCAGTATTTT
D gene: TRBD1
J gene: TRBJ2-3
V gene: TRBV5-4
clone size: .

CDR3 protein: CASGSDRVGYTF
CDR3 DNA: TGTGCTAGTGGTTCCGACAGGGTTGGCTACACCTTC
D gene: TRBD1
J gene: TRBJ1-2
V gene: TRBV12-5
clone size: .

CDR3 protein: CASSVSSSGNTIYF
CDR3 DNA: TGTGCCAGCAGCGTCAGTAGCTCTGGAAACACCATATATTTT
D gene: .
J gene: TRBJ1-3
V gene: TRBV9
clone size: .

CDR3 protein: CASSLGVGGGYEQYF
CDR3 DNA: TGCGCCAGCAGCTTAGGTGTTGGGGGCGGGTACGAGCAGTACTTC
D gene: .
J gene: TRBJ2-7
V gene: TRBV5-1
clone size: .

CDR3 protein: CASSDPLGQPGNTIYF
CDR3 DNA: TGTGCCAGCAGCGACCCTCTGGGACAGCCTGGAAACACCATATATTTT
D gene: TRBD1
J gene: TRBJ1-3
V gene: TRBV7-9
clone size: few

CDR3 protein: CASSPGHSQQYF
CDR3 DNA: TGTGCCAGCTCACCGGGACACTCGCAGCAGTACTTC
D gene: .
J gene: TRBJ2-4
V gene: TRBV18
clone size: .

CDR3 protein: CASSFERTSYEQYF
CDR3 DNA: TGTGCCAGCAGCTTTGAGCGCACCTCCTACGAGCAGTACTTC
D gene: .
J gene: TRBJ2-7
V gene: TRBV11-2
clone size: .

CDR3 protein: CASSLVGARGGEKLFF
CDR3 DNA: TGTGCCAGCAGCTTAGTGGGAGCTAGGGGAGGTGAAAAACTGTTTTTT
D gene: .
J gene: TRBJ1-4
V gene: TRBV7-9
clone size: .

CDR3 protein: CASRAQGYEQYF
CDR3 DNA: TGTGCCAGCAGAGCACAGGGATACGAGCAGTACTTC
D gene: .
J gene: TRBJ2-7
V gene: TRBV25-1
clone size: .

CDR3 protein: CATVFYEQYF
CDR3 DNA: TGTGCCACCGTCTTCTACGAGCAGTACTTC
D gene: .
J gene: TRBJ2-7
V gene: TRBV15
clone size: .

CDR3 protein: CASSQDLGLNWPGFF
CDR3 DNA: TGCGCCAGCAGCCAAGATCTCGGACTCAACTGGCCTGGGTTCTTC
D gene: .
J gene: TRBJ2-1
V gene: TRBV4-3
clone size: .

CDR3 protein: CASSLVGQSTDTQYF
CDR3 DNA: TGTGCCAGCAGCTTAGTAGGACAGAGCACAGATACGCAGTATTTT
D gene: .
J gene: TRBJ2-3
V gene: TRBV11-2
clone size: .

CDR3 protein: CASSVADGTGSRPDSPLHF
CDR3 DNA: TGTGCCAGCAGTGTTGCTGATGGGACAGGGAGTCGGCCGGATTCACCCCTCCACTTT
D gene: TRBD1
J gene: TRBJ1-6
V gene: TRBV6-1
clone size: .

CDR3 protein: CASSLSAAREREGPKQETQYF
CDR3 DNA: TGTGCCAGCAGTTTATCGGCCGCTAGGGAGCGGGAGGGCCCGAAACAAGAGACCCAGTACTTC
D gene: TRBD2
J gene: TRBJ2-5
V gene: TRBV27
clone size: .

CDR3 protein: CASSRGTGVSDYGYTF
CDR3 DNA: TGTGCCAGCTCACGTGGGACAGGGGTTTCCGACTATGGCTACACCTTC
D gene: TRBD1
J gene: TRBJ1-2
V gene: TRBV18
clone size: .